There are a few counts of the clone carrying this T cell receptor beta chain. This record belongs to a study of post-analysis software for immune sequencing data. The authors incorporated unique molecular identifiers into the TCR beta cDNA libraries. Input amounts of roughly 0.85 to 11 million T cells were used. These gave 500,000 or so cDNA molecules, so each molecule approximated one T cell. TCRdb fed the PCR reads into MiXCR, producing one record per CDR3 protein. The sample yields 160,000 or so distinct CDR3 sequences, roughly 34% seen once. This receptor was identified in a girl aged 10 to 17 with multiple sclerosis. Sample: blood, taken after autologous hematopoietic stem cell transplantation.

CDR3 loop: CASSIDRTADTQYF. In nucleotides, the CDR3 is TGTGCCAGTAGTATAGATAGGACGGCAGATACGCAGTATTTT. The chain uses TRBV19 and TRBJ2-3, with no clear D. The CDR3 runs to 14 residues. Germline V gene lookup returns CDR1 LNHDA and CDR2 SQIVND (reference sequence). V was trimmed by 0 bases and J by 4 bases, leaving 8 bases between them.